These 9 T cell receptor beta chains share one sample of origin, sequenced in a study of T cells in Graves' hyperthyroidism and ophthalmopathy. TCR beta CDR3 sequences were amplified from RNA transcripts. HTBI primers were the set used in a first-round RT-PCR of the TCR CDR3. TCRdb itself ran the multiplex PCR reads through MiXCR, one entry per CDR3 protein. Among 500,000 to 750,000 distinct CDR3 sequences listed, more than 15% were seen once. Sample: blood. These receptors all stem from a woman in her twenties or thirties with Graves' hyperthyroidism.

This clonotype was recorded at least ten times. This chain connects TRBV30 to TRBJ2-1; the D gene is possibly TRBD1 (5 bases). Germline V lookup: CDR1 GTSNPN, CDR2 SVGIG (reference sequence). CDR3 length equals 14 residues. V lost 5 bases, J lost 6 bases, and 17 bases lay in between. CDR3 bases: TGTGCCTGGGGCGACAGAGGTGGCCGCAATGAGCAGTTCTTC. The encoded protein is CAWGDRGGRNEQFF.

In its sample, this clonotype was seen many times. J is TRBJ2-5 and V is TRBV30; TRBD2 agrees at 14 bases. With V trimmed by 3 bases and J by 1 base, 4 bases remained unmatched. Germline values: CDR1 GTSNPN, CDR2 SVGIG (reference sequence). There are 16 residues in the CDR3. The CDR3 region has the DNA TGTGCCTGGAGCGCCGGGACTAGCGGGAGCCAAGAGACCCAGTACTTC. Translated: CAWSAGTSGSQETQYF.

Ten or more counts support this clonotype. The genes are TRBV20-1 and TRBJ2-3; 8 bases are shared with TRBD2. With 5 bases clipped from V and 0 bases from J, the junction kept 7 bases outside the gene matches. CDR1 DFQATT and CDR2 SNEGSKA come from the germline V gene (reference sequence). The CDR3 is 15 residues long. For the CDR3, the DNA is TGCAGTGCTTCTCAGACTAGCGCAAGCACAGATACGCAGTATTTT. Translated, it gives CSASQTSASTDTQYF.

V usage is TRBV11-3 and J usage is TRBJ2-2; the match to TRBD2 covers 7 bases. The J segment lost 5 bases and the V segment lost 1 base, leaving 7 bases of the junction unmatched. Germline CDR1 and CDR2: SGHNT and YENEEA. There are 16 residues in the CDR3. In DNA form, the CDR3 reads TGTGCCAGCAGCTTAGGTCGAGGGGAGGGGACCGGGGAGCTGTTTTTT. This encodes CASSLGRGEGTGELFF.

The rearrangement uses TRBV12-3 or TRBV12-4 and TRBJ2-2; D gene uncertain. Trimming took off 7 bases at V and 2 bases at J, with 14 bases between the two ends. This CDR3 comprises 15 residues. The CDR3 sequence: CASTNLGINTGELFF. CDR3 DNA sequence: TGTGCCAGCACTAACCTAGGGATCAACACCGGGGAGCTGTTTTTT.

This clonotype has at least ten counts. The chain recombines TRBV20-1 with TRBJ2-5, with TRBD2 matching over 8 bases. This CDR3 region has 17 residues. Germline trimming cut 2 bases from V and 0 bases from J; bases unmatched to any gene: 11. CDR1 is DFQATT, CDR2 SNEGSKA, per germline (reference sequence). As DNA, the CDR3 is TGCAGTGCTAGATGGAGGAGCGGACTAGCTAACCAAGAGACCCAGTACTTC. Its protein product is CSARWRSGLANQETQYF.

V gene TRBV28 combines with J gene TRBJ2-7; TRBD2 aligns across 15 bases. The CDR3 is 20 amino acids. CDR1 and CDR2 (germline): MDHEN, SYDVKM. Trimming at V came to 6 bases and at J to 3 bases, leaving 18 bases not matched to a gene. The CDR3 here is CASSRTSGRATTGALYEQYF. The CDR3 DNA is TGTGCCAGCAGCCGGACTAGCGGGAGGGCCACTACGGGCGCCCTCTACGAGCAGTACTTC.

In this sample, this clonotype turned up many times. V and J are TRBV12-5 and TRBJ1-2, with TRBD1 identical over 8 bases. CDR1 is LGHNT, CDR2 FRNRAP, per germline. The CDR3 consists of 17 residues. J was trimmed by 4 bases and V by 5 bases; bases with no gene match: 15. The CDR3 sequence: CASGAPDPGGISYGYTF. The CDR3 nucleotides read TGTGCTAGTGGTGCGCCGGACCCAGGGGGCATCAGCTATGGCTACACCTTC. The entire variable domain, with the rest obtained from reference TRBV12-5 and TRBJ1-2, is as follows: DARVTQTPRHKVTEMGQEVTMRCQPILGHNTVFWYRQTMMQGLELLAYFRNRAPLDDSGMPKDRFSAEMPDATLATLKIQPSEPRDSAVYFCASGAPDPGGISYGYTFGSGTRLTVV.

The CDR3 region is CASGGRGQGFHYGYTF. The CDR3 DNA sequence: TGTGCCAGCGGAGGCCGGGGACAGGGGTTCCACTATGGCTACACCTTC. The chain joins TRBV7-2 to TRBJ1-2, with 10 positions matching TRBD1. With 8 bases clipped from V and 3 bases from J, the junction kept 12 bases outside the gene matches. The germline V gene has CDR1 SGHTA and CDR2 FQGNSA. This CDR3 is built from 16 residues.